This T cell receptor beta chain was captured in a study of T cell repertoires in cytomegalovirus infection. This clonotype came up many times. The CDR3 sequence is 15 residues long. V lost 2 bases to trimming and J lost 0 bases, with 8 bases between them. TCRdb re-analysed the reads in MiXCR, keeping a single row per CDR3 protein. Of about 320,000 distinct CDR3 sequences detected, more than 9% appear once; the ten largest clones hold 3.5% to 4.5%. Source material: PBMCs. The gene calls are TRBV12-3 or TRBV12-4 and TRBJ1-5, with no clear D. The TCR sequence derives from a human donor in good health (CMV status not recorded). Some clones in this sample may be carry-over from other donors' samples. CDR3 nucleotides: TGTGCCAGCAGTTTACGCGGATATAGCAATCAGCCCCAGCATTTT. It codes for CASSLRGYSNQPQHF.